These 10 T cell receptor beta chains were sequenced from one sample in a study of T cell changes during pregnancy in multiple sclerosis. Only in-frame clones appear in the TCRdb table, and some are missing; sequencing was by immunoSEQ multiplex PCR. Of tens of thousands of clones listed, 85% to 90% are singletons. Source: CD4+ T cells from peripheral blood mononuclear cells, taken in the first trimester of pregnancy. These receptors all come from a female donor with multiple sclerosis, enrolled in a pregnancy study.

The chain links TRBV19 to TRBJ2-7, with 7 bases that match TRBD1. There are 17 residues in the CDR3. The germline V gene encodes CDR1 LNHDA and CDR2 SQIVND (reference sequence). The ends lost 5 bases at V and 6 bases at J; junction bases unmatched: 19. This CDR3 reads CASSLIGTGQNSREQYF. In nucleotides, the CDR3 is TGTGCCAGTAGTCTCATAGGAACGGGACAGAACTCGCGCGAGCAGTACTTC.

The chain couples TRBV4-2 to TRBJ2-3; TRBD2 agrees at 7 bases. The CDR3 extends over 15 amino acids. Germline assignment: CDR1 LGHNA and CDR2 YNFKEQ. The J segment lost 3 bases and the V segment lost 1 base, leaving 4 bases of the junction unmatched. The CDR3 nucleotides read TGTGCCAGCAGCCAAGGGGGGGGTGATACAGATACGCAGTATTTT. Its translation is CASSQGGGDTDTQYF.

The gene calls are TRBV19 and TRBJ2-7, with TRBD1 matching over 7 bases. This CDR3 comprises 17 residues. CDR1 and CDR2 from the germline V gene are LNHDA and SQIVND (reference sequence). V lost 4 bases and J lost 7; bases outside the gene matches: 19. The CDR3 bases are TGTGCCAGTAGTACCGGTCACTCGACAGGGATAACGCGAGAGCAGTACTTC. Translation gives CASSTGHSTGITREQYF.

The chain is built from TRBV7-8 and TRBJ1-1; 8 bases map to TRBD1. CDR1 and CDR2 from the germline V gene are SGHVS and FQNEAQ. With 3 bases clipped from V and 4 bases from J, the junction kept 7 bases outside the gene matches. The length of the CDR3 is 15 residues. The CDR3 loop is CASSFRQGASTEAFF. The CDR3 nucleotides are TGTGCCAGCAGCTTTCGGCAGGGGGCCTCCACTGAAGCTTTCTTT.

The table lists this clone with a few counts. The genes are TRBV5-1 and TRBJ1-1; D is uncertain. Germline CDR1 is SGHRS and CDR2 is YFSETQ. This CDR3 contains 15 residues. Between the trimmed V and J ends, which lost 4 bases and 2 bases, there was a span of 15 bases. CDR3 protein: CASSLHLVENTEAFF. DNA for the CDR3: TGCGCCAGCAGCCTCCACTTGGTCGAAAACACTGAAGCTTTCTTT.

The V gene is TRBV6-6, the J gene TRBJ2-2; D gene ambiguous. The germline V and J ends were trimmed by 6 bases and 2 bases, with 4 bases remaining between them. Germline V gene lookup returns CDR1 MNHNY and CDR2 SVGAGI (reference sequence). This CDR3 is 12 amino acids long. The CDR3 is CASSFNTGELFF. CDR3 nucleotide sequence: TGTGCCAGCAGCTTCAACACCGGGGAGCTGTTTTTT.

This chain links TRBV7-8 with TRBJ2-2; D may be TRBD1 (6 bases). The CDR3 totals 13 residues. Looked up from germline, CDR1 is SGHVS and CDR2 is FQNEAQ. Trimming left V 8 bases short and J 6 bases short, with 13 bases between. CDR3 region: CASGTGQAGELFF. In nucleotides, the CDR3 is TGTGCCAGCGGCACAGGGCAGGCCGGGGAGCTGTTTTTT. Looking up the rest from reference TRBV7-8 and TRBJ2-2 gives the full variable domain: GAGVSQSPRYKVAKRGQDVALRCDPISGHVSLFWYQQALGQGPEFLTYFQNEAQLDKSGLPSDRFFAERPEGSVSTLKIQRTQQEDSAVYLCASGTGQAGELFFGEGSRLTVL.

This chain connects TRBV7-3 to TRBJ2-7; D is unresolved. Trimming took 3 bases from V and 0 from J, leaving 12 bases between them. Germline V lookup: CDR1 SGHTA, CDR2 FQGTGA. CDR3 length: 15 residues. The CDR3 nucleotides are TGTGCCAGCAGCTTTATGCCTGCCAGCTCCTACGAGCAGTACTTC. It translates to CASSFMPASSYEQYF. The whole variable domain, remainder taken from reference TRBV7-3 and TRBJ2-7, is GAGVSQTPSNKVTEKGKYVELRCDPISGHTALYWYRQSLGQGPEFLIYFQGTGAADDSGLPNDRFFAVRPEGSVSTLKIQRTERGDSAVYLCASSFMPASSYEQYFGPGTRLTVT.

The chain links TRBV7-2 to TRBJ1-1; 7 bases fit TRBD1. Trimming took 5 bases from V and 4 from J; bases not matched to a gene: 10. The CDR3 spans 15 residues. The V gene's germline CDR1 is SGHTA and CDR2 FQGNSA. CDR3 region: CASSHDRVTFTEAFF. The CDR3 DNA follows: TGTGCCAGCAGCCATGACAGGGTAACATTCACTGAAGCTTTCTTT.

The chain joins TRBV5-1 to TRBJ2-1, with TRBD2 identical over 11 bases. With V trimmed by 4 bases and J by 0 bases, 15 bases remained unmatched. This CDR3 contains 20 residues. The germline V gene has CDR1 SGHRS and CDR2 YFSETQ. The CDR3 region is CASSLSSGRNYISSYNEQFF. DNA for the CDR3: TGCGCCAGCAGCCTGTCTAGCGGGAGGAACTACATTAGCTCCTACAATGAGCAGTTCTTC.